The 26 T cell receptor beta chains below were found in one sample sequenced in a study of T cells in Graves' hyperthyroidism and ophthalmopathy. The investigators amplified TCR beta CDR3 regions from RNA transcripts. In the first-round RT-PCR of the TCR CDR3, the HTBI primer set was used. TCRdb ran MiXCR on the multiplex PCR reads and lists one entry per CDR3 protein. The sample shows about 520,000 distinct CDR3 sequences, 20% of them seen only once. Specimen: blood. The receptors were gathered from a man aged 18-30 years with Graves' hyperthyroidism.

The chain links TRBV2 to TRBJ1-2; D is possibly TRBD1 (5 bases). The CDR3 contains 14 residues. The ends were cut back, 0 bases at V and 4 bases at J, with 9 bases in the middle. The germline gives CDR1 SNHLY, CDR2 FYNNEI. Here the CDR3 DNA reads TGTGCCAGCAGTGAAGCGCTTCAGGGCTATGGCTACACCTTC. This translates into CASSEALQGYGYTF.

This clonotype was picked up a small number of times. The gene calls are TRBV20-1 and TRBJ2-7; 11 bases are a match to TRBD2. The CDR3 is 17 amino acids. V lost 3 bases and J lost 5; bases outside the gene matches: 15. Germline V lookup: CDR1 DFQATT, CDR2 SNEGSKA (reference sequence). CDR3 loop: CSASPLGSGRVQNEQYF. The CDR3 DNA reads TGCAGTGCTAGCCCTCTAGGTAGCGGGAGGGTTCAGAACGAGCAGTACTTC.

The V call is TRBV9, the J call TRBJ2-7; D unclear. The germline gives CDR1 SGDLS, CDR2 YYNGEE. This CDR3 contains 14 residues. V was shortened by 0 bases and J by 2 bases, with 9 bases between the two germline ends. The CDR3 DNA sequence: TGTGCCAGCAGCGTAGATCCGGCGGCCTACGAGCAGTACTTC. Translated: CASSVDPAAYEQYF.

This clonotype has only one observation. The chain has TRBV12-3 or TRBV12-4 and TRBJ1-1; unclear D gene. V was pared by 5 bases and J by 5 bases, with 15 bases between. CDR3 length equals 14 residues. The CDR3: CASSQRRGWTEAFF. The DNA of the CDR3 is TGTGCCAGCAGTCAAAGACGGGGATGGACTGAAGCTTTCTTT.

This clonotype was recorded at least ten times. The CDR3 reads CASSPLAGGMYEQYF. CDR3 bases: TGTGCCAGCAGTCCACTAGCGGGGGGGATGTACGAGCAGTACTTC. This rearrangement joins TRBV28 to TRBJ2-7; 13 bases line up with TRBD2. J lost 4 bases, V lost 5 bases, and 5 bases had no gene match. The length of the CDR3 is 15 residues. Germline V gene sequence: CDR1 MDHEN, CDR2 SYDVKM. Together with reference TRBV28 and TRBJ2-7, the CDR3 gives the full variable domain: DVKVTQSSRYLVKRTGEKVFLECVQDMDHENMFWYRQDPGLGLRLIYFSYDVKMKEKGDIPEGYSVSREKKERFSLILESASTNQTSMYLCASSPLAGGMYEQYFGPGTRLTVT.

This clonotype was found once. This CDR3 is CASSRTGQNTEAFF. The CDR3 DNA is TGTGCCAGCAGTCGGACGGGGCAGAACACTGAAGCTTTCTTT. J is TRBJ1-1 and V is TRBV6-1; possibly TRBD1 for D (5 bases). The ends were cut back, 5 bases at V and 1 base at J, with 11 bases in the middle. There are 14 residues in the CDR3. Germline V gene data show CDR1 as MNHNS and CDR2 as SASEGT.

This clonotype was observed at least ten times. The chain combines TRBV20-1 with TRBJ1-1; tentative D call: TRBD1 (6 bases). Trimming pared 5 bases from V and 0 bases from J, leaving 19 bases between. The CDR3 is 16 residues long. From germline, CDR1 is DFQATT and CDR2 SNEGSKA (reference sequence). CDR3 DNA sequence: TGCAGTGCTCTCAGCGGCCGGGGGCCCATGAACACTGAAGCTTTCTTT. Protein product: CSALSGRGPMNTEAFF.

This clonotype was seen at least ten times. The chain is built from TRBV19 and TRBJ2-2; D uncertain. V was cut by 5 bases and J by 3 bases, with 22 bases left in between. Germline assignment: CDR1 LNHDA and CDR2 SQIVND (reference sequence). The CDR3 totals 18 residues. CDR3 nucleotide sequence: TGTGCCAGTAGTGCCCTCCCCCCCGGGCCCGCGGACACCGGGGAGCTGTTTTTT. Translation gives CASSALPPGPADTGELFF.

This clonotype was seen a handful of times. The rearrangement uses TRBV4-1 and TRBJ1-3; D is uncertain. Germline V gene lookup returns CDR1 MGHRA and CDR2 YSYEKL. V dropped 1 base and J dropped 0 bases, with 7 bases sitting between them. This CDR3 is built from 15 residues. DNA of the CDR3: TGCGCCAGCAGCCAAGGACGAATCTCTGGAAACACCATATATTTT. Its protein is CASSQGRISGNTIYF.

Many counts were recorded for this clonotype. This rearrangement joins TRBV15 to TRBJ1-1, with D possibly matching TRBD1 (5 bases). V dropped 5 bases and J dropped 1 base, with 8 bases sitting between them. The CDR3 spans 13 residues. The germline CDR1 and CDR2 sequences are LNHNV and YYDKDF (reference sequence). The CDR3 here is CATSFTGNTEAFF. CDR3 bases: TGTGCCACCAGCTTTACAGGGAACACTGAAGCTTTCTTT. The entire variable domain, with the rest obtained from reference TRBV15 and TRBJ1-1, is as follows: DAMVIQNPRYQVTQFGKPVTLSCSQTLNHNVMYWYQQKSSQAPKLLFHYYDKDFNNEADTPDNFQSRRPNTSFCFLDIRSPGLGDTAMYLCATSFTGNTEAFFGQGTRLTVV.

This clonotype occurred a few times. The chain has TRBV20-1 and TRBJ1-5, with D possibly matching TRBD1 (6 bases). The ends were cut back, 5 bases at V and 7 bases at J, with 12 bases in the middle. Germline V gene data show CDR1 as DFQATT and CDR2 as SNEGSKA (reference sequence). There are 12 residues in the CDR3. CDR3: CSALQGQQPQHF. The CDR3 nucleotides are TGCAGTGCTCTGCAGGGACAACAGCCCCAGCATTTT.

This clonotype was found many times. This is likely a read error, given that the CDR3 carries no conserved phenylalanine or tryptophan at its end. This sequence joins TRBV6-5 and TRBJ1-2; D is ambiguous. With 0 bases removed from V and 2 bases from J, the gap between germline ends came to 10 bases. Germline V gene sequence: CDR1 MNHEY, CDR2 SVGAGI. The CDR3 extends over 15 amino acids. The CDR3 sequence: CASSYSGSSNYGYTS. The CDR3, as DNA: TGTGCCAGCAGTTACTCGGGCAGTTCCAACTATGGCTACACCTCC.

There are many counts of this clonotype. The rearrangement uses TRBV6-5 and TRBJ1-2, with D tentatively TRBD1 (5 bases). This CDR3 has 15 amino acids. Between the trimmed V and J ends, which lost 2 bases and 0 bases, there was a span of 10 bases. Germline V gene data show CDR1 as MNHEY and CDR2 as SVGAGI. The CDR3 is CASSYGDGSNYGYTF. The CDR3 DNA sequence: TGTGCCAGCAGTTACGGGGACGGGTCTAACTATGGCTACACCTTC.

This clonotype was recorded at least ten times. V is TRBV7-8 and J is TRBJ2-5; D may be TRBD1 (6 bases). The V and J ends lost 5 bases and 2 bases respectively, with 12 bases between them. CDR1 SGHVS and CDR2 FQNEAQ come from the germline V gene. The CDR3 covers 14 residues. The CDR3, as DNA: TGTGCCAGCAGCCCCCGGACAGAACAAGAGACCCAGTACTTC. Its protein product is CASSPRTEQETQYF.

The CDR3 reads CASSLAGRRTQYF. The CDR3 DNA is TGTGCCAGCAGTTTAGCGGGGAGGCGGACCCAGTACTTC. This rearrangement joins TRBV27 to TRBJ2-5; maybe TRBD2 (6 bases). V was pared by 2 bases and J by 7 bases, with 11 bases between. The CDR3 sequence is 13 residues long. Per germline, CDR1 MNHEY and CDR2 SMNVEV (reference sequence).

At least ten counts were recorded for this clonotype. V gene TRBV6-5 combines with J gene TRBJ1-2; 11 positions match TRBD1. With 6 bases clipped from V and 5 bases from J, the junction kept 5 bases outside the gene matches. This CDR3 region has 14 residues. Germline lookup yields CDR1 MNHEY and CDR2 SVGAGI. The CDR3 here is CASSYRDRGYGYTF. DNA for the CDR3: TGTGCCAGCAGCTATCGGGACAGGGGGTATGGCTACACCTTC.

A note on this clonotype: A much larger clone differs by one base, so this may be a read error. The chain combines TRBV5-6 with TRBJ2-5, with TRBD2 matching 10 bases. There are 15 residues in the CDR3. Looked up from germline, CDR1 is SGHDT and CDR2 is YYEEEE. Losses at the gene ends were 4 bases for V and 1 base for J; bases not matched to a gene: 4. CDR3 region: CASSLRLAGQETQYF. CDR3 sequence (DNA): TGTGCCAGCAGCCTCCGACTAGCGGGCCAAGAGACCCAGTACTTC.

This clonotype has just a few counts. The chain employs TRBV12-3 or TRBV12-4 and TRBJ1-3, with D hard to call. Trimming left V 3 bases short and J 2 bases short, with 5 bases between. The CDR3 sequence is 13 residues long. CDR3 DNA sequence: TGTGCCAGCAGTTTTTTTCCTGGAAACACCATATATTTT. It translates to CASSFFPGNTIYF.

This clonotype was detected ten times or more. V usage is TRBV20-1 and J usage is TRBJ1-3; possible D gene TRBD1, 5 bases. V lost 2 bases and J 2 bases, leaving 7 bases between the germline ends. Germline V gene lookup returns CDR1 DFQATT and CDR2 SNEGSKA (reference sequence). The CDR3 consists of 13 residues. The CDR3 DNA follows: TGCAGTGCTAGACCGACAGCTGGAAACACCATATATTTT. Translation gives CSARPTAGNTIYF.

This clonotype was detected only a few times. A junction end diverges from the germline sequence, so it may reflect a read error. The gene calls are TRBV7-2 and TRBJ1-2; D is unclear. The CDR3 loop spans 11 amino acids. The germline V gene encodes CDR1 SGHTA and CDR2 FQGNSA. In DNA form, the CDR3 reads TGTGCCAGCAGCTCGCTCTATGGCCACACCTTC. Translating gives CASSSLYGHTF.

This clonotype occurred a few times. This chain uses TRBV5-1 with TRBJ2-2; the match to TRBD1 covers 8 bases. J gave up 5 bases and V 0 bases, and 9 bases lay outside the gene matches. Germline V gene sequence: CDR1 SGHRS, CDR2 YFSETQ. This CDR3 is 17 amino acids long. DNA of the CDR3: TGCGCCAGCAGCTTGGTAGCCAGGGGGCTTGGTACCGGGGAGCTGTTTTTT. It yields the protein CASSLVARGLGTGELFF.

This clonotype was seen ten or more times. This chain joins TRBV5-1 and TRBJ1-2; 7 bases line up with TRBD1. Losses at the gene ends were 3 bases for V and 6 bases for J; bases not matched to a gene: 8. The CDR3 loop spans 14 amino acids. The germline gives CDR1 SGHRS, CDR2 YFSETQ. CDR3 amino acids: CASSSTGVGNGYTF. The CDR3 DNA reads as TGCGCCAGCAGCTCTACAGGGGTTGGAAATGGCTACACCTTC. The full variable domain, with the rest looked up from reference TRBV5-1 and TRBJ1-2, is KAGVTQTPRYLIKTRGQQVTLSCSPISGHRSVSWYQQTPGQGLQFLFEYFSETQRNKGNFPGRFSGRQFSNSRSEMNVSTLELGDSALYLCASSSTGVGNGYTFGSGTRLTVV.

This clonotype was picked up many times. The CDR3 loop is CAHLGAPRSGANVLTF. Here the CDR3 DNA reads TGTGCCCACCTCGGGGCCCCCCGGTCAGGGGCCAACGTCCTGACTTTC. This sequence joins TRBV12-3 or TRBV12-4 and TRBJ2-6; the D call may be TRBD1 or TRBD2 (5 bases each). The ends were cut back, 11 bases at V and 4 bases at J, with 21 bases in the middle. The CDR3 totals 16 residues.

This chain links TRBV12-3 or TRBV12-4 with TRBJ2-1; 8 bases line up with TRBD1. Trimming at V came to 5 bases and at J to 5 bases, leaving 5 bases not matched to a gene. The CDR3 runs to 14 residues. The CDR3 bases are TGTGCCAGCAGTCAACCGGGACAGGACAATGAGCAGTTCTTC. It is translated as CASSQPGQDNEQFF.

The chain links TRBV6-2 or TRBV6-3 to TRBJ2-5; TRBD2 matches 8 bases. Trimming took 8 bases from V and 1 from J; bases not matched to a gene: 6. The CDR3 extends over 14 amino acids. The germline gives CDR1 MNHEY, CDR2 SVGEGT. CDR3 sequence reads: CASRSGRGQETQYF. CDR3 nucleotides: TGTGCCAGCCGCTCCGGGAGGGGCCAAGAGACCCAGTACTTC.

This clonotype was counted ten times or more. The chain uses TRBV2 and TRBJ2-2, with TRBD2 matching over 9 bases. Germline values: CDR1 SNHLY, CDR2 FYNNEI. The CDR3 has 16 residues. Trimming took 7 bases from V and 1 from J; bases not matched to a gene: 7. The CDR3 DNA reads as TGTGCCAGCACCGACTTAGCGGGGGTGAACACCGGGGAGCTGTTTTTT. Protein product: CASTDLAGVNTGELFF.